These 13 T cell receptor beta chains share one sample of origin, sequenced in a study of PD-1 blockade in classical Hodgkin lymphoma. The repertoire was sequenced with immunoSEQ multiplex PCR; TCRdb's copy has only in-frame clones and lacks some. The sample holds tens of thousands of clones, 93% seen once. Time point noted: newly diagnosed, previously untreated cHL patient sample. The sequenced sample consisted of peripheral blood mononuclear cells (PBMCs). All receptors derive from a human donor with classical Hodgkin lymphoma.

The rearrangement uses TRBV6-4 and TRBJ2-2; D is unclear. In germline, CDR1 is MRHNA, CDR2 SNTAGT. CDR3 length: 13 residues. The V end was cut by 3 bases, the J end by 3 bases, with 5 bases between. The CDR3 DNA reads as TGTGCCAGCAGTGATCAGGACACCGGGGAGCTGTTTTTT. It yields the protein CASSDQDTGELFF.

The chain joins TRBV27 to TRBJ1-2; D is ambiguous. The CDR3 is 13 residues long. In germline, CDR1 is MNHEY, CDR2 SMNVEV (reference sequence). V was cut by 5 bases and J by 4 bases, with 11 bases left in between. The CDR3 loop is CASSLEGGYGYTF. The CDR3 bases are TGTGCCAGCAGTCTGGAGGGAGGCTATGGCTACACCTTC.

The CDR3, as DNA: TGTGCCAGTAGACAGGGGAGAAGGAACACTGAAGCTTTCTTT. Translated, it gives CASRQGRRNTEAFF. The V and J genes are TRBV28 and TRBJ1-1; 8 bases agree with TRBD1. Trimming removed 9 bases from V and 1 base from J; junction bases left unmatched: 7. The germline gives CDR1 MDHEN, CDR2 SYDVKM. The CDR3 spans 14 residues.

This chain joins TRBV27 and TRBJ1-2; 7 bases agree with TRBD1. In germline, CDR1 is MNHEY, CDR2 SMNVEV (reference sequence). The CDR3 has 13 residues. V dropped 5 bases and J dropped 8; count of bases not matched to a gene: 8. CDR3 nucleotide sequence: TGTGCCAGCAGTCCTTTCTACAGGGGCGGCTACACCTTC. It specifies CASSPFYRGGYTF.

The CDR3: CASSVQAGTEAFF. The CDR3 nucleotides read TGTGCCAGCAGCGTCCAGGCGGGCACTGAAGCTTTCTTT. The chain links TRBV14 to TRBJ1-1; no clear D. With 5 bases removed from V and 4 bases from J, the gap between germline ends came to 11 bases. Germline CDR1 reads SGHDN; CDR2 reads FVKESK. This CDR3 is 13 amino acids long.

The J gene is TRBJ1-5, the V gene TRBV2, with D unclear. The CDR3 has 14 amino acids. Germline V gene lookup returns CDR1 SNHLY and CDR2 FYNNEI. V lost 2 bases and J lost 4, with 9 bases in between. The CDR3 region has the DNA TGTGCCAGCAGTGAACGGCTAGCAAATCAGCCCCAGCATTTT. Its translation is CASSERLANQPQHF.

The V and J genes are TRBV5-4 and TRBJ1-1; 9 bases agree with TRBD1. V was pared by 4 bases and J by 5 bases, with 12 bases of the junction left unmatched. The CDR3 runs to 16 residues. Germline V gene lookup returns CDR1 SGHNT and CDR2 YYREEE (reference sequence). The CDR3 DNA reads TGTGCCAGCAGCGCCCATGAGTTGACAGGGGGAACTGAAGCTTTCTTT. Translated: CASSAHELTGGTEAFF. Variable domain in full (rest from reference TRBV5-4 and TRBJ1-1): ETGVTQSPTHLIKTRGQQVTLRCSSQSGHNTVSWYQQALGQGPQFIFQYYREEENGRGNFPPRFSGLQFPNYSSELNVNALELDDSALYLCASSAHELTGGTEAFFGQGTRLTVV.

The chain has TRBV29-1 and TRBJ1-1; D is possibly TRBD1 (6 bases). The CDR3 contains 12 residues. V was trimmed by 6 bases and J by 6 bases, leaving 14 bases between them. The germline CDR1 and CDR2 sequences are SQVTM and ANQGSEA. CDR3 nucleotide sequence: TGCAGCGTACAGGACAGCGACTCTGAAGCTTTCTTT. Encoded protein: CSVQDSDSEAFF. The full variable domain, with the rest looked up from reference TRBV29-1 and TRBJ1-1, is SAVISQKPSRDICQRGTSLTIQCQVDSQVTMMFWYRQQPGQSLTLIATANQGSEATYESGFVIDKFPISRPNLTFSTLTVSNMSPEDSSIYLCSVQDSDSEAFFGQGTRLTVV.

The J gene is TRBJ2-7, the V gene TRBV6-5, with TRBD1 as a possible D gene (5 bases). Trimming pared 6 bases from V and 3 bases from J, leaving 12 bases between. The CDR3 loop spans 13 amino acids. Germline assignment: CDR1 MNHEY and CDR2 SVGAGI. This CDR3 is CASRLSGYYEQYF. CDR3 nucleotides: TGTGCCAGCAGATTATCAGGGTACTACGAGCAGTACTTC.

V is TRBV19 and J is TRBJ1-5; TRBD1 agrees at 9 bases. After removal of 4 bases from V and 11 bases from J, the junction contained 9 bases not matched to a gene. Per germline, CDR1 LNHDA and CDR2 SQIVND (reference sequence). This CDR3 region has 14 residues. This CDR3 reads CASSTEAGTGSQHF. DNA of the CDR3: TGTGCCAGTAGTACTGAAGCCGGGACAGGGTCCCAGCATTTT.

With respect to this clone: Other DNA variants within this sample encode the same CDR3. The chain couples TRBV2 to TRBJ2-7; 7 bases are a match to TRBD1. The CDR3 has 14 amino acids. Germline-derived CDR1 and CDR2 are SNHLY and FYNNEI. V dropped 4 bases and J dropped 2; count of bases not matched to a gene: 5. Here the CDR3 DNA reads TGTGCCAGCAGTGCTGGGCAGGGGGCCTACGAGCAGTACTTC. Residues: CASSAGQGAYEQYF.

This rearrangement joins TRBV9 to TRBJ1-4; D is perhaps TRBD1 (6 bases). The CDR3 spans 15 residues. Trimming shortened V by 3 bases and J by 1 base, and 10 bases separated the two germline ends. Germline V gene lookup returns CDR1 SGDLS and CDR2 YYNGEE. Written as DNA, the CDR3 is TGTGCCAGCAGCGAAAGGGGGAGAACTAATGAAAAACTGTTTTTT. It codes for CASSERGRTNEKLFF.

The gene calls are TRBV29-1 and TRBJ1-5; maybe TRBD1 (6 bases). The germline V and J ends were trimmed by 4 bases and 4 bases, with 14 bases remaining between them. CDR1 is SQVTM and CDR2 is ANQGSEA in the germline V gene. This CDR3 is 14 amino acids long. CDR3 in DNA: TGCAGCGTTGCCCCACAGGGTTTAAATCAGCCCCAGCATTTT. Its protein is CSVAPQGLNQPQHF.